Listed here are 5 T cell receptor beta chains from one sample, sequenced in a study of cytomegalovirus exposure and HLA in healthy donors. This PCR relied on a set of 60 Vbeta primers and 13 Jbeta primers. Profiling relied on immunoSEQ multiplex PCR, and the TCRdb table lists in-frame clones only, not all of them. Of about 70,000 clones detected, 74% appear once; the ten largest clones hold roughly 11%. Sequenced material: PBMCs. The receptors derive from a human donor in good health.

J is TRBJ1-2 and V is TRBV5-6; D unresolved. The CDR3 is made up of 14 amino acids. Trimming stripped 2 bases from V and 1 base from J, with 9 bases between. Per the germline V gene, CDR1 is SGHDT and CDR2 is YYEEEE. The DNA of the CDR3 is TGTGCCAGCAGCTTCCAGGTCAATAACTATGGCTACACCTTC. Its protein is CASSFQVNNYGYTF.

V usage is TRBV5-1 and J usage is TRBJ1-1; D perhaps matches TRBD1 (6 bases). This CDR3 contains 16 residues. The V and J ends lost 0 bases and 0 bases respectively, with 12 bases between them. Germline CDR1 is SGHRS and CDR2 is YFSETQ. The CDR3 loop is CASSLDAGAMNTEAFF. CDR3 nucleotides: TGCGCCAGCAGCTTGGACGCAGGGGCAATGAACACTGAAGCTTTCTTT. The full variable domain, in which reference TRBV5-1 and TRBJ1-1 provide the parts outside the CDR3, is KAGVTQTPRYLIKTRGQQVTLSCSPISGHRSVSWYQQTPGQGLQFLFEYFSETQRNKGNFPGRFSGRQFSNSRSEMNVSTLELGDSALYLCASSLDAGAMNTEAFFGQGTRLTVV.

The chain links TRBV6-9 to TRBJ2-2; no reliable D call. This CDR3 has 13 amino acids. V was pared by 0 bases and J by 7 bases, with 6 bases between. Per the germline V gene, CDR1 is MNHGY and CDR2 is SVAAGI. CDR3 loop: CASSYSEDGELFF. CDR3 DNA: TGTGCCAGCAGTTATTCTGAGGACGGGGAGCTGTTTTTT.

Only a few counts were recorded for this clone. One end of the junction does not line up with germline, which may come from a read error. The chain has TRBV7-7 and TRBJ2-2; D is unresolved. This CDR3 comprises 14 residues. Germline CDR1 and CDR2: SSHAT and FNYEAQ (reference sequence). CDR3 sequence (DNA): TGTGCTAGCAGCCCCGTGGGCATGACAGGGGAGCTGTTTTTT. This gives the protein CASSPVGMTGELFF.

V and J are TRBV9 and TRBJ1-2; 7 bases agree with TRBD1. The CDR3 is 14 residues long. Trimming took 4 bases from V and 2 from J; bases not matched to a gene: 5. CDR1 is SGDLS and CDR2 is YYNGEE in the germline V gene. The CDR3 loop reads CASSFGTANYGYTF. The CDR3 coding sequence is TGTGCCAGCAGCTTCGGGACAGCGAACTATGGCTACACCTTC.